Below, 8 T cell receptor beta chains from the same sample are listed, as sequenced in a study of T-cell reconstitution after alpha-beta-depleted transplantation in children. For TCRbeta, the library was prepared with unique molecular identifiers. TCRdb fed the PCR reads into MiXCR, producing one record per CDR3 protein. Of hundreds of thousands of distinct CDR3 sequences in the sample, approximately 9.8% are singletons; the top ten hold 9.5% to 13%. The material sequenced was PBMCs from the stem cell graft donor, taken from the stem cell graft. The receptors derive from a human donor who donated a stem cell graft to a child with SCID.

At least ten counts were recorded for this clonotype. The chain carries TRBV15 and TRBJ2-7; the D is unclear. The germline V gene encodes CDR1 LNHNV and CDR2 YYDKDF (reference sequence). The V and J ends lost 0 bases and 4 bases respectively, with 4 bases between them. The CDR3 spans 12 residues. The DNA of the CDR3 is TGTGCCACCAGCAGAGATCAGTACGAGCAGTACTTC. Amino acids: CATSRDQYEQYF.

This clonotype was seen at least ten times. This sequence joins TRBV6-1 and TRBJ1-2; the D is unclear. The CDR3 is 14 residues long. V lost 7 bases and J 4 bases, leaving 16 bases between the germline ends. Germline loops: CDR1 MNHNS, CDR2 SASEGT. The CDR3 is CASTSSSPIYGYTF. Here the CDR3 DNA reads TGTGCCAGCACGTCTTCTTCCCCGATCTATGGCTACACCTTC.

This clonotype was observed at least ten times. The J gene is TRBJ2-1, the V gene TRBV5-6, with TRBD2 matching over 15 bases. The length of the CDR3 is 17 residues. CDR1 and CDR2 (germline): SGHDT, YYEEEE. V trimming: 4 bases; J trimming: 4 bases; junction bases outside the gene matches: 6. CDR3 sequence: CASSTGTSGGRYNEQFF. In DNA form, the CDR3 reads TGTGCCAGCAGCACAGGGACTAGCGGGGGGCGGTACAATGAGCAGTTCTTC.

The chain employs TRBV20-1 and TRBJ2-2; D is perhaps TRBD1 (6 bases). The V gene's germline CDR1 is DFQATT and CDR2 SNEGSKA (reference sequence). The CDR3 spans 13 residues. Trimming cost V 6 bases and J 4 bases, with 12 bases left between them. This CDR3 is CSAWDTTTGELFF. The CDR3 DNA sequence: TGCAGTGCGTGGGACACTACCACCGGGGAGCTGTTTTTT.

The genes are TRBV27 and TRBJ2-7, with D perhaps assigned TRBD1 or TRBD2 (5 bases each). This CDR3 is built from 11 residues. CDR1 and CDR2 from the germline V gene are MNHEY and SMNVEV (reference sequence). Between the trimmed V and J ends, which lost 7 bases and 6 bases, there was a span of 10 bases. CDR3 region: CASNWGSEQYF. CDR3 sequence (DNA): TGTGCCAGCAACTGGGGGAGCGAGCAGTACTTC.

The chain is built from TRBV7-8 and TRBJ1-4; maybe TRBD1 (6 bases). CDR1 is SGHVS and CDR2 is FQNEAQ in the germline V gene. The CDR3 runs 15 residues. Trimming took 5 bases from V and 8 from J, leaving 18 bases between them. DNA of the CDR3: TGTGCCAGCAGCCAAAACAGGGTTCTCGGCGAAAAACTGTTTTTT. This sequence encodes CASSQNRVLGEKLFF.

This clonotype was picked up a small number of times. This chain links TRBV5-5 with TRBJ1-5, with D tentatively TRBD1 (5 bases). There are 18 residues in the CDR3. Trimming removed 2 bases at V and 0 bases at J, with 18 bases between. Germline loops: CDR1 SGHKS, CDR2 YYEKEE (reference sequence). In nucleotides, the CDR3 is TGTGCCAGCAGCTTCTTGGGTGGGGCGAGGGGTAGCAATCAGCCCCAGCATTTT. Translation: CASSFLGGARGSNQPQHF.

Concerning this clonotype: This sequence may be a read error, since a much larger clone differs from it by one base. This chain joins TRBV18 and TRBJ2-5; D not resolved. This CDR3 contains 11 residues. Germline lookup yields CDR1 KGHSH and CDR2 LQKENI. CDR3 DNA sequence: TGTGCCAGCTCACCAAAAGAGGCCCAGTACTTC. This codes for CASSPKEAQYF. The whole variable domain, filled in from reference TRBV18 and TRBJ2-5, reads NAGVMQNPRHLVRRRGQEARLRCSPMKGHSHVYWYRQLPEEGLKFMVYLQKENIIDESGMPKERFSAEFPKEGPSILRIQQVVRGDSAAYFCASSPKEAQYFGPGTRLLVL.